This T cell receptor beta chain was identified in a study of beta chain features in type 1 diabetes. As for the study in general: Patients shared similar age, gender and cell yields with healthy donors.

Stem cell-like memory, regulatory, central memory and naive CD4+ cells were sorted via CD45RO/CCR7/CD25/CD127/CD95/CD27. Of note for this clone: The antigen remains undetermined.

Sequencing targeted expressed TCRB transcripts, as all isolated RNA had been reverse transcribed. Sequencing was performed with immunoSEQ multiplex PCR; in TCRdb, only in-frame clones are kept and a portion is missing. The data hold roughly 340,000 clones, with approximately 15% observed a single time. V was pared by 2 bases and J by 8 bases, with 25 bases between. The CDR3 is 17 amino acids. Germline-derived CDR1 and CDR2 are SQVTM and ANQGSEA. Overall study results and limits: All four CD4+ subsets of Type 1 diabetes patients contained TCRB CDR3s that were moderately but significantly shorter. Type 1 diabetes patients showed fewer insertions and more deletions at VDJ junctions. Sampled from patients, naive, central memory and Treg TCRB repertoires appeared more similar than those sampled from healthy donors.

The sequence derives from a woman between 18 and 30 years old with type 1 diabetes. The gene calls are TRBV29-1 and TRBJ2-1; tentatively, D is TRBD2 (6 bases). Sequenced: naive CD4+ T cells from blood. CDR3 sequence (DNA): TGCAGCGTTGAACGCCGGCCGTGGCTAGCGAGTCGTGATGAGCAGTTCTTC. Translated, it gives CSVERRPWLASRDEQFF.